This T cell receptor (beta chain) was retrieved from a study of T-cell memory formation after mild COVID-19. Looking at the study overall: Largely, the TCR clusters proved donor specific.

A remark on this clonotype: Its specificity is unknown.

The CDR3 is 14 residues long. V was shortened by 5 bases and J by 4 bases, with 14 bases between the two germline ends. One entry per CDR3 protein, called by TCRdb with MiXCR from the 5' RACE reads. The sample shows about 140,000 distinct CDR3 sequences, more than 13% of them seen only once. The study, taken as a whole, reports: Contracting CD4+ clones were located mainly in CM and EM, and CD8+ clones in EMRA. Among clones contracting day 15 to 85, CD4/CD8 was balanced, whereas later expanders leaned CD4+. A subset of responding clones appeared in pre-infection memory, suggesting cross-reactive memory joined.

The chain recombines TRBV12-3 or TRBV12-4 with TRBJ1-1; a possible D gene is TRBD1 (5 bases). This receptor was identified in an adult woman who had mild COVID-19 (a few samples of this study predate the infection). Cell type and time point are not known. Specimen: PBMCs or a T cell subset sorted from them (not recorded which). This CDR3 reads CASSITSRGTEAFF. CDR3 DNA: TGTGCCAGCAGTATAACTAGTAGGGGCACTGAAGCTTTCTTT.